This T cell receptor (beta chain) was identified in a study of shared clonotypes between healthy human individuals (dated by TCRdb to the early 2020s). Looking at the study overall: A couple of women and three men aged 18 to 49 years were included in the cohort. For each donor, three plates each were used for CD4 naive and CD4 memory, two plates were used for CD8 naive, and one plate was used for CD8 memory. Between about 0.85 and 9.5 billion PBMCs per donor were obtained by leukapheresis. The study deeply sequenced blood TCR repertoires of several healthy adults to estimate repertoire size and the extent of clonotype sharing between individuals. To increase sequencing depth and limit assay-specific biases, different laboratories used diverse techniques to prepare libraries and sequence TCR repertoires.

TCR CDR3 regions were amplified from genomic DNA by multiplex PCR using the deep immunoSEQ assay. Genomic DNA extracted from each cell subset was distributed evenly over all wells of several immunoSEQ 96-well plates, and each plate served as one replicate. For sorted subsets, around 200 ng genomic DNA, equal to approximately 30,000 T cell genomes, was loaded into each replicate PCR. The purified libraries were quantified using a Qubit 3.0 fluorometer, sized with a Bioanalyzer 2100, and then quantified again using the KAPA Library Quantification kit. A separate single-read 150-cycle Illumina NextSeq 550 flow cell was used to sequence each immunoSEQ 96-well plate. On the authors' methods: The immunoSEQ output contained only junctional sequences without quality scores, so filtering could not match that applied to full-length reads. Sequences were annotated with PyIR, a Python wrapper for IgBLAST v1.9, and V/J genes and CDR3 were assigned using IMGT germline references. Reads were filtered out if the reads had weak V/J assignments (E-value above 1e-6), no CDR3, stop codons, out-of-frame junctions, or ambiguous translated residues. V3J clonotypes were defined as sequences sharing an identical inferred V gene, J gene, and CDR3 amino acid sequence. Percentage overlap between repertoires was calculated by dividing the number of shared unique clonotypes by the size of the smaller repertoire. Three approaches were used to assess repertoire richness: RTK rarefaction, the Chao1 estimator, and Recon v2.1 estimates of unobserved clonotypes. Generation probabilities for all TCRbeta clonotypes obtained by the gDNA method from a few donors were computed using OLGA. Not all clones reach the TCRdb copy of this immuneACCESS table, which keeps in-frame sequences only. Checked studies attribute under half of the gap to unresolved V genes and leave the rest unexplained. V and J calls and clone size are those listed in that table; D and trimming were worked out from the DNA. This sample lists about 1.5 million clones; around 98% were detected once. The leading ten clones occupy about 0.4% of the sample.

CDR1 and CDR2 are read off the germline V gene (reference sequence) as MNHEY and SMNVEV. V ends up 4 bases short and J 0 bases short, with an unmatched junction base count of 3. The CDR3 spans 15 residues, from the cysteine through the phenylalanine. CDR3 DNA is the only sequence kept; it has 45 bases, read in frame from the first base. With respect to this clone: Its binding antigen is unknown. No much larger clone is present one base from it, and per-base qualities are unavailable.

What the work shows at the level of the full study, not this receptor alone: Rarefaction of sorted-subset datasets indicated incomplete sequencing despite the large sequencing depth. Higher generation probabilities were observed for clonotypes shared by all four sorted-subset donors than for non-shared clonotypes. Sharing across a few donors was observed for about 5% of naive CD4, 3.5% of naive CD8, about 2.3% of memory CD4, and less than 0.45% of memory CD8 clonotypes. Based on pairwise subsampling, the degree of clonotype sharing among donors was expected to be affected by sequencing depth. Sampling was restricted to blood, and TCR repertoires in tissues likely differ from the TCR repertoires found in blood. Naive subsets generally had larger estimated clonotype richness than memory subsets. The genetic and exposure-history diversity represented was limited by the small number of donors.

The donors were healthy, HIV-negative adults with no recently reported acute infections or vaccinations. Only Caucasian adults living in Nashville, Tennessee, USA were represented among the donors. CD4+ T cells were enriched by magnetic negative selection, after which naive cells were positively selected on CD45RA and the negative fraction was taken as the memory subset. After blood collection by leukapheresis, PBMCs were isolated using Ficoll-Histopaque density gradient centrifugation and then cryopreserved in the vapor phase of liquid nitrogen. Analytical flow cytometry was used to check the purity and quantity of each magnetically sorted T cell population. Each sorted fraction had its genomic DNA isolated and then quantified by UV absorbance on a Nanodrop 2000c.

The sample was naive CD4+ T cells sorted from blood. Reading the label with the study, this specimen's cell subset or site is: CD45RA+ positively selected. This chain is built from TRBV27 and TRBJ2-7, with 10 bases aligning to TRBD1. This clonotype originated in a man aged 25 to 40 in good health. DNA sequence: TGTGCCAGCAGTTCCGGGACAGGGGCCTCCTACGAGCAGTACTTC. Translated, it reads CASSSGTGASYEQYF.